These 19 T cell receptor beta chains were sequenced from one sample in a study of identical twins. Each CDR3 protein gets one entry after TCRdb re-called the 5' RACE reads with MiXCR. The table has around 530,000 distinct CDR3 sequences, nearly 15% seen once. The data also belong to a second study, concerning yellow fever vaccine responses in identical twins.

The sample comprised CD4+ T cells sorted from blood. These receptor sequences come from a young woman in good health.

V usage is TRBV10-3 and J usage is TRBJ2-1; D call uncertain. Per germline, CDR1 ENHRY and CDR2 SYGVKD. The CDR3 covers 13 residues. The V end was cut by 1 base, the J end by 6 bases, with 7 bases between. The DNA for the CDR3 is TGTGCCATCAGTGAGTTAGGGTCCAATGAGCAGTTCTTC. Protein product: CAISELGSNEQFF.

This clonotype was counted only a few times. The gene calls are TRBV20-1 and TRBJ2-3; D ambiguous. Trimming pared 0 bases from V and 3 bases from J, leaving 25 bases between. The length of the CDR3 is 19 residues. Germline V lookup: CDR1 DFQATT, CDR2 SNEGSKA (reference sequence). CDR3 in amino acids: CSARDLPHGRIRETDTQYF. In nucleotides, the CDR3 is TGCAGTGCTAGAGATCTTCCCCATGGGCGAATACGAGAAACAGATACGCAGTATTTT.

This clonotype was observed a handful of times. The rearrangement uses TRBV20-1 and TRBJ2-2; D ambiguous. V was clipped by 4 bases and J by 4 bases, with 16 bases between them. Germline-derived CDR1 and CDR2 are DFQATT and SNEGSKA (reference sequence). The CDR3 extends over 15 amino acids. The CDR3 DNA reads as TGCAGTGCTATTATGGGGTTGGCAAGCACCGGGGAGCTGTTTTTT. It codes for CSAIMGLASTGELFF.

This clonotype has only a few counts. This chain connects TRBV3-1 to TRBJ2-1, with TRBD1 matching over 10 bases. V shed 4 bases, J shed 12 bases, and the junction held 6 bases outside the gene matches. Germline assignment: CDR1 LGHDT and CDR2 YNNKEL (reference sequence). This CDR3 has 13 residues. The DNA of the CDR3 is TGTGCCAGCAGCCCGGGACAGGGGTCCTCGCAGTTCTTC. This encodes CASSPGQGSSQFF.

In this sample, this clonotype turned up a few times. The CDR3 bases are TGTGCCAGCAGTCCCCGGACAGGAGGAAATGAAAAACTGTTTTTT. As protein: CASSPRTGGNEKLFF. The V call is TRBV12-3 or TRBV12-4, the J call TRBJ1-4; 7 bases align to TRBD1. The J segment lost 5 bases and the V segment lost 5 bases, leaving 8 bases of the junction unmatched. This CDR3 contains 15 residues.

This clonotype has only a few counts. The gene calls are TRBV15 and TRBJ1-2, with 8 bases matching TRBD1. CDR3 length equals 13 residues. Germline-derived CDR1 and CDR2 are LNHNV and YYDKDF (reference sequence). V gave up 2 bases and J gave up 8 bases; unmatched junction bases: 4. The CDR3 DNA follows: TGTGCCACCAGCAGACAGGGGGCGGGAGGCTACACCTTC. Translated: CATSRQGAGGYTF. Variable domain in full (rest from reference TRBV15 and TRBJ1-2): DAMVIQNPRYQVTQFGKPVTLSCSQTLNHNVMYWYQQKSSQAPKLLFHYYDKDFNNEADTPDNFQSRRPNTSFCFLDIRSPGLGDTAMYLCATSRQGAGGYTFGSGTRLTVV.

The chain combines TRBV29-1 with TRBJ1-1; 7 bases map to TRBD1. With 5 bases clipped from V and 5 bases from J, the junction kept 5 bases outside the gene matches. Germline V gene sequence: CDR1 SQVTM, CDR2 ANQGSEA. The CDR3 runs to 12 residues. The CDR3 loop is CSVSQGGTEAFF. DNA for the CDR3: TGCAGCGTTTCCCAGGGGGGTACTGAAGCTTTCTTT.

The rearrangement links TRBV2 to TRBJ2-7, with TRBD1 as a possible D gene (6 bases). The CDR3 contains 13 residues. V lost 7 bases and J 3 bases, leaving 13 bases between the germline ends. Looked up from germline, CDR1 is SNHLY and CDR2 is FYNNEI. CDR3 nucleotides: TGTGCCAGCAACCCGGACAGAGACTACGAGCAGTACGTC. It translates to CASNPDRDYEQYV.

There are a few counts of this clonotype. V is TRBV3-1 and J is TRBJ2-5, with TRBD1 matching over 7 bases. V shed 0 bases, J shed 4 bases, and the junction held 5 bases outside the gene matches. Germline V lookup: CDR1 LGHDT, CDR2 YNNKEL (reference sequence). The CDR3 is made up of 15 amino acids. As DNA, the CDR3 is TGTGCCAGCAGCCAAGAGGACAGGTCGAGAGAGACCCAGTACTTC. Translated, it gives CASSQEDRSRETQYF.

The chain is built from TRBV7-9 and TRBJ1-4; no clear D. V lost 0 bases to trimming and J lost 5 bases, with 10 bases between them. Germline CDR1 reads SEHNR; CDR2 reads FQNEAQ (reference sequence). The length of the CDR3 is 15 residues. The CDR3, as DNA: TGTGCCAGCAGCTTAGCGGAGAGCTTAAATGAAAAACTGTTTTTT. As protein: CASSLAESLNEKLFF.

As concerns this clonotype: Germline is not matched at one junction end, which may reflect a read error. This chain uses TRBV12-3 or TRBV12-4 with TRBJ1-1; 9 bases fit TRBD1. The CDR3 is made up of 18 amino acids. In nucleotides, the CDR3 is TGTACCAGCAGCCGAGGACAGGGGAAGGCCTCCACTAACACTGAAGCTTTCTTT. It encodes CTSSRGQGKASTNTEAFF.

The chain employs TRBV18 and TRBJ2-4; a weak D match, TRBD1 (6 bases). The CDR3 contains 13 residues. V was trimmed by 6 bases and J by 8 bases, leaving 14 bases between them. Germline values: CDR1 KGHSH, CDR2 LQKENI. DNA of the CDR3: TGTGCCAGCTCTTCGAGGACAGACGACATTCAGTACTTC. Its translation: CASSSRTDDIQYF.

This clonotype was detected a few times. The CDR3 nucleotides read TGTGCCAGCAGTTACAGCTCCGGCGGGGAAAGCACAGATACGCAGTATTTT. It translates to CASSYSSGGESTDTQYF. V gene TRBV6-5 combines with J gene TRBJ2-3; D possibly corresponds to TRBD2 (6 bases). Between the trimmed V and J ends, which lost 2 bases and 0 bases, there was a span of 15 bases. This CDR3 is 17 amino acids long. From germline, CDR1 is MNHEY and CDR2 SVGAGI.

This clonotype was counted between two and nine times. This CDR3 is CASSTSKGVQTQYF. CDR3 sequence (DNA): TGTGCCAGCAGTACCTCCAAGGGGGTACAGACCCAGTACTTC. The chain links TRBV28 to TRBJ2-5; D may be TRBD1 (6 bases). CDR3 length equals 14 residues. Germline V CDR1 and CDR2: MDHEN, SYDVKM. V was clipped by 5 bases and J by 6 bases, with 16 bases between them.

This clonotype was counted a single time. The chain joins TRBV6-6 to TRBJ2-7, with D tentatively TRBD2 (6 bases). Germline assignment: CDR1 MNHNY and CDR2 SVGAGI (reference sequence). The CDR3 extends over 12 amino acids. V was trimmed by 6 bases and J by 6 bases, leaving 12 bases between them. The CDR3: CASSQGLLEQYV. The CDR3 DNA sequence: TGTGCCAGCAGCCAGGGACTCCTCGAGCAGTACGTC.

This chain joins TRBV5-1 and TRBJ2-2; TRBD2 matches at 12 bases. This CDR3 contains 16 residues. The V segment lost 2 bases and the J segment 3 bases; nucleotides outside the gene matches: 2. From germline, CDR1 is SGHRS and CDR2 YFSETQ. The CDR3 reads CASSFRLAGDTGELFF. CDR3 nucleotide sequence: TGCGCCAGCAGCTTCCGACTAGCGGGGGACACCGGGGAGCTGTTTTTT.

The V gene is TRBV12-3 or TRBV12-4, the J gene TRBJ2-7; 7 bases align to TRBD2. Unmatched junction bases numbered 18, after V lost 9 bases and J lost 7 bases. The CDR3 consists of 15 residues. The CDR3 bases are TGTGCCAGTCGCCCCCTTACGGCGGGAGTAGGGGAGCAGTACTTC. Amino acids: CASRPLTAGVGEQYF.

The chain joins TRBV11-2 to TRBJ2-7; 14 nucleotides agree with TRBD2. V trimming: 5 bases; J trimming: 6 bases; junction bases outside the gene matches: 3. The germline CDR1 and CDR2 sequences are SGHAT and FQNNGV. The CDR3 loop spans 14 amino acids. In nucleotides, the CDR3 is TGTGCCAGCAGCCCCGGACTAGCGGGGGGCGAGCAGTACGTC. Amino acid sequence: CASSPGLAGGEQYV.

This chain uses TRBV5-1 with TRBJ1-5; perhaps TRBD1 as D (5 bases). V lost 4 bases and J 6 bases, leaving 11 bases between the germline ends. The CDR3 consists of 13 residues. Germline CDR1 SGHRS, CDR2 YFSETQ. This chain's CDR3 is CASSRGGGQPQHF. In DNA, the CDR3 is TGCGCCAGCAGCCGGGGGGGTGGTCAGCCCCAGCATTTT. Supplemented by reference TRBV5-1 and TRBJ1-5, the full variable domain reads KAGVTQTPRYLIKTRGQQVTLSCSPISGHRSVSWYQQTPGQGLQFLFEYFSETQRNKGNFPGRFSGRQFSNSRSEMNVSTLELGDSALYLCASSRGGGQPQHFGDGTRLSIL.